These 23 T cell receptor beta chains originate from one sample sequenced in a study of blood T cell repertoires in COVID-19. Clones were sequenced by immunoSEQ multiplex PCR, and TCRdb holds only the in-frame ones, with some missing. In the table there are 200,000 to 300,000 clones, around 87% of which are singletons. The sequencing input was peripheral blood. The receptors derive from a woman aged 40 to 50 who had recovered from COVID-19.

This clone occurred a few times. CDR3 region: CASRPGQTSQPQHF. For the CDR3, the DNA is TGTGCCAGCAGGCCCGGACAGACCAGTCAGCCCCAGCATTTT. The V call is TRBV5-8, the J call TRBJ1-5; tentatively, D is TRBD1 (6 bases). The CDR3 runs 14 residues. Between the trimmed V and J ends, which lost 5 bases and 6 bases, there was a span of 15 bases. CDR1 SGHTS and CDR2 YDEGEE come from the germline V gene. Full variable domain (outside the CDR3, taken from reference TRBV5-8 and TRBJ1-5): EAGVTQSPTHLIKTRGQQATLRCSPISGHTSVYWYQQALGLGLQFLLWYDEGEERNRGNFPPRFSGRQFPNYSSELNVNALELEDSALYLCASRPGQTSQPQHFGDGTRLSIL.

This CDR3 is CASRAPKGLHTEAFF. DNA for the CDR3: TGTGCCAGCAGAGCTCCCAAGGGGTTGCACACTGAAGCTTTCTTT. The chain is built from TRBV2 and TRBJ1-1, with D possibly TRBD1 on 5 matching bases. This CDR3 has 15 amino acids. Germline V lookup: CDR1 SNHLY, CDR2 FYNNEI. Deletions cut 6 bases from V and 3 bases from J, with 17 bases between.

The chain carries TRBV5-4 and TRBJ2-1; possibly TRBD2 for D (6 bases). Trimming left V 0 bases short and J 2 bases short, with 12 bases between. The V gene's germline CDR1 is SGHNT and CDR2 YYREEE (reference sequence). This CDR3 has 16 residues. This CDR3 reads CASSLVGGTPYNEQFF. The DNA of the CDR3 is TGTGCCAGCAGCTTGGTGGGGGGTACTCCCTACAATGAGCAGTTCTTC.

J is TRBJ2-2 and V is TRBV7-2; 7 bases match TRBD1. V shed 0 bases, J shed 7 bases, and the junction held 5 bases outside the gene matches. The CDR3 runs to 15 residues. CDR1 is SGHTA, CDR2 FQGNSA, per germline. The CDR3, as DNA: TGTGCCAGCAGCTTAGCGGGGTCAGGGGGCGGGGAGCTGTTTTTT. Its translation is CASSLAGSGGGELFF.

This clone came up once. This chain connects TRBV7-6 to TRBJ2-7, with a tentative D call TRBD2 (7 bases). V lost 1 base, J lost 2 bases, and 12 bases lay in between. This CDR3 region has 15 residues. Germline values: CDR1 SGHVS, CDR2 FNYEAQ. This CDR3 reads CASSLGGGGTYEQYF. The CDR3 DNA reads TGTGCCAGCAGCTTAGGGGGGGGCGGCACCTACGAGCAGTACTTC.

The chain links TRBV6-5 to TRBJ2-7; TRBD1 is a possible D gene (5 bases). From germline, CDR1 is MNHEY and CDR2 SVGAGI. This CDR3 has 12 amino acids. V was cut by 2 bases and J by 6 bases, with 8 bases left in between. CDR3 in amino acids: CASSYRGSEQYF. For the CDR3, the DNA is TGTGCCAGCAGTTACAGGGGTAGCGAGCAGTACTTC.

This clone was found many times. The chain is built from TRBV18 and TRBJ2-1, with 9 bases that match TRBD2. J lost 4 bases, V lost 6 bases, and 7 bases had no gene match. The CDR3 has 15 amino acids. Germline V gene lookup returns CDR1 KGHSH and CDR2 LQKENI. The CDR3 coding sequence is TGTGCCAGCTCTCGAGGGCTAGCGGGGTACAATGAGCAGTTCTTC. Amino acids: CASSRGLAGYNEQFF.

The V gene is TRBV5-6, the J gene TRBJ1-4; D not resolved. The CDR3 is 13 residues long. Germline values: CDR1 SGHDT, CDR2 YYEEEE. V was trimmed by 1 base and J by 6 bases, leaving 7 bases between them. The CDR3 sequence is CASSLTGDEKLFF. The CDR3 nucleotides read TGTGCCAGCAGCTTGACCGGGGATGAAAAACTGTTTTTT.

This clone is a singleton in its sample. This CDR3 reads CASGGPTDAGDPYEQYF. The CDR3 DNA follows: TGTGCCAGTGGGGGCCCGACGGACGCGGGGGACCCCTACGAGCAGTACTTC. V and J are TRBV5-4 and TRBJ2-7, with D possibly TRBD2 on 7 matching bases. The CDR3 totals 17 residues. Germline CDR1 and CDR2: SGHNT and YYREEE (reference sequence). The germline V and J ends were trimmed by 8 bases and 2 bases, with 26 bases remaining between them.

The CDR3 loop is CASSLVSGNTEAFF. As DNA, the CDR3 is TGTGCCAGCAGCTTAGTATCAGGGAACACTGAAGCTTTCTTT. V is TRBV7-6 and J is TRBJ1-1; D unresolved. Trimming removed 1 base from V and 1 base from J, with 7 bases in between. The germline CDR1 and CDR2 sequences are SGHVS and FNYEAQ. There are 14 residues in the CDR3.

The chain uses TRBV9 and TRBJ2-5; tentatively, D is TRBD2 (6 bases). Per the germline V gene, CDR1 is SGDLS and CDR2 is YYNGEE. Trimming left V 2 bases short and J 1 base short, with 12 bases between. The CDR3 loop spans 15 amino acids. The CDR3 loop is CASSVSVGLQETQYF. The CDR3 region has the DNA TGTGCCAGCAGCGTTTCGGTGGGACTCCAAGAGACCCAGTACTTC.

The chain joins TRBV4-3 to TRBJ1-1; 7 nucleotides match TRBD1. The CDR3 is 18 amino acids. Germline V gives CDR1 LGHNA, CDR2 YSLEER. The junction had 16 bases not matched to a gene; V was cut back by 1 base and J by 5 bases. CDR3 region: CASSQGPRGTAGVTEAFF. The CDR3 nucleotides read TGCGCCAGCAGCCAAGGGCCCAGGGGGACCGCGGGTGTAACTGAAGCTTTCTTT.

This clone was detected only a few times. V usage is TRBV30 and J usage is TRBJ1-2, with D possibly TRBD1 on 5 matching bases. The CDR3 has 12 amino acids. Germline CDR1 GTSNPN, CDR2 SVGIG (reference sequence). The V end was cut by 8 bases, the J end by 2 bases, with 12 bases between. The chain's CDR3 is CAGTGGNYGYTF. CDR3 DNA: TGTGCCGGGACGGGGGGAAACTATGGCTACACCTTC.

The genes are TRBV7-9 and TRBJ2-7; TRBD1 might be the D (5 bases). CDR3 length: 13 residues. The V gene's germline CDR1 is SEHNR and CDR2 FQNEAQ (reference sequence). Trimming left V 0 bases short and J 6 bases short, with 9 bases between. CDR3 nucleotides: TGTGCCAGCAGCTTAGCGGCAGGGTTCGAGCAGTACTTC. This encodes CASSLAAGFEQYF.

The chain is built from TRBV2 and TRBJ1-2; 11 positions agree with TRBD1. The CDR3 length is 17 residues. V dropped 1 base and J dropped 4; count of bases not matched to a gene: 8. Germline CDR1 and CDR2: SNHLY and FYNNEI. CDR3 sequence: CASSEEVHGTGGYGYTF. CDR3 DNA: TGTGCCAGCAGTGAAGAGGTGCACGGGACAGGGGGCTATGGCTACACCTTC.

This chain connects TRBV12-5 to TRBJ2-5, with a weak D call TRBD2 (6 bases). V was trimmed by 9 bases and J by 4 bases, leaving 21 bases between them. There are 15 residues in the CDR3. Per germline, CDR1 LGHNT and CDR2 FRNRAP. The CDR3 loop is CASAVRGGGGETQYF. The CDR3 DNA sequence: TGTGCTAGCGCGGTCCGTGGGGGAGGTGGAGAGACCCAGTACTTC. Together with reference TRBV12-5 and TRBJ2-5, the CDR3 gives the full variable domain: DARVTQTPRHKVTEMGQEVTMRCQPILGHNTVFWYRQTMMQGLELLAYFRNRAPLDDSGMPKDRFSAEMPDATLATLKIQPSEPRDSAVYFCASAVRGGGGETQYFGPGTRLLVL.

V gene TRBV25-1 combines with J gene TRBJ1-2; 7 bases map to TRBD1. The CDR3 totals 14 residues. CDR1 MGHDK and CDR2 SYGVNS come from the germline V gene. Trimming at V came to 4 bases and at J to 6 bases, leaving 8 bases not matched to a gene. CDR3 in DNA: TGTGCCAGCAGTGTTTTGACAGGGAGTGATGGCTACACCTTC. This codes for CASSVLTGSDGYTF.

The count of this clone is one. This chain links TRBV7-6 with TRBJ1-1; 7 positions match TRBD1. V dropped 1 base and J dropped 4; count of bases not matched to a gene: 6. The CDR3 sequence is 15 residues long. The germline gives CDR1 SGHVS, CDR2 FNYEAQ. CDR3 bases: TGTGCCAGCAGCTTAGTGGGGCAGGGGGGCACTGAAGCTTTCTTT. Protein: CASSLVGQGGTEAFF.

The chain recombines TRBV7-6 with TRBJ2-2, with TRBD2 matching over 12 bases. CDR3 size: 20 residues. Germline V gene data show CDR1 as SGHVS and CDR2 as FNYEAQ. V was clipped by 3 bases and J by 5 bases; unmatched bases: 16. The CDR3 nucleotides read TGTGCCAGCAGCTTGCCCTTACTAGCGGGGGGCCCCGGGGGAACCGGGGAGCTGTTTTTT. It translates to CASSLPLLAGGPGGTGELFF. The full variable domain, in which reference TRBV7-6 and TRBJ2-2 provide the parts outside the CDR3, is GAGVSQSPRYKVTKRGQDVALRCDPISGHVSLYWYRQALGQGPEFLTYFNYEAQQDKSGLPNDRFSAERPEGSISTLTIQRTEQRDSAMYRCASSLPLLAGGPGGTGELFFGEGSRLTVL.

The rearrangement joins TRBV4-1 to TRBJ1-2; TRBD1 aligns across 9 bases. The V segment lost 4 bases and the J segment 8 bases; nucleotides outside the gene matches: 5. This CDR3 spans 13 amino acids. In germline, CDR1 is MGHRA, CDR2 YSYEKL. DNA for the CDR3: TGCGCCAGCAGCCGGGGGGACAGGGAGGGCTACACCTTC. It codes for CASSRGDREGYTF.

The genes are TRBV29-1 and TRBJ1-1; D remains ambiguous. The CDR3 loop spans 11 amino acids. Trimming cost V 6 bases and J 5 bases, with 10 bases left between them. CDR1 is SQVTM and CDR2 is ANQGSEA in the germline V gene. CDR3 bases: TGCAGCGTAATACAGACGACTGAAGCTTTCTTT. Amino acid sequence: CSVIQTTEAFF.

The rearrangement joins TRBV9 to TRBJ1-2; the match to TRBD1 covers 8 bases. CDR3 length equals 16 residues. The junction had 6 bases not matched to a gene; V was cut back by 0 bases and J by 2 bases. Looked up from germline, CDR1 is SGDLS and CDR2 is YYNGEE. The CDR3 DNA sequence: TGTGCCAGCAGCGTAGGGGCGACAGGGGAGAACTATGGCTACACCTTC. This codes for CASSVGATGENYGYTF.

The chain joins TRBV7-2 to TRBJ2-5; 7 positions agree with TRBD1. From germline, CDR1 is SGHTA and CDR2 FQGNSA. The length of the CDR3 is 15 residues. Trimming cost V 2 bases and J 6 bases; bases outside gene matches: 9. CDR3 region: CASSLPQGRRKTQYF. CDR3 coding DNA: TGTGCCAGCAGCTTACCACAGGGGCGAAGAAAGACCCAGTACTTC.